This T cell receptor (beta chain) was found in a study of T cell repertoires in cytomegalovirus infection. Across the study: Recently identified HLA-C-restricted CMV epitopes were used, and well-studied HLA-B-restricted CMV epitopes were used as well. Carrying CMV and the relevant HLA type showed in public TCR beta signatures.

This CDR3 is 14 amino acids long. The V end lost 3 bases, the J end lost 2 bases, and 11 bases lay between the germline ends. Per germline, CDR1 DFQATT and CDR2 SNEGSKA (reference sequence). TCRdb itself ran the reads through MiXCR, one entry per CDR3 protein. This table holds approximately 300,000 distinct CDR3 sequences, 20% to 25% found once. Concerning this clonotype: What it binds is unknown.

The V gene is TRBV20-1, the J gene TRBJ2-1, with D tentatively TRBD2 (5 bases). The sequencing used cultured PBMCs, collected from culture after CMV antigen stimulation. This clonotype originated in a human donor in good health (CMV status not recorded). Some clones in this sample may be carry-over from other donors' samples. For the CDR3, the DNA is TGCAGTGCTAGTAGGCTAGCAGCCTACAATGAGCAGTTCTTC. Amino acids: CSASRLAAYNEQFF.